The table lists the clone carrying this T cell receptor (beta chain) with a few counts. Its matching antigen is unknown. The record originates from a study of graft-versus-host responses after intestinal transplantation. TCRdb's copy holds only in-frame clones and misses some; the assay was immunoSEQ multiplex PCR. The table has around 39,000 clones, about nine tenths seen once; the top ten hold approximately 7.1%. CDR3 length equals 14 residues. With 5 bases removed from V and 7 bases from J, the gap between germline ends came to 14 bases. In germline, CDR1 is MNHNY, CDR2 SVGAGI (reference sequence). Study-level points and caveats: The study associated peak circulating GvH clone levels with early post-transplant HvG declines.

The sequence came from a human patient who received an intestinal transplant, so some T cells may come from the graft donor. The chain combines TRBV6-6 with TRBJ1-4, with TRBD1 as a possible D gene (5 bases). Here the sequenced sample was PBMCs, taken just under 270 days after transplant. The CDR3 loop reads CASSPQAQREKLFF. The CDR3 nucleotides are TGTGCCAGCAGTCCACAGGCTCAACGTGAAAAACTGTTTTTT.